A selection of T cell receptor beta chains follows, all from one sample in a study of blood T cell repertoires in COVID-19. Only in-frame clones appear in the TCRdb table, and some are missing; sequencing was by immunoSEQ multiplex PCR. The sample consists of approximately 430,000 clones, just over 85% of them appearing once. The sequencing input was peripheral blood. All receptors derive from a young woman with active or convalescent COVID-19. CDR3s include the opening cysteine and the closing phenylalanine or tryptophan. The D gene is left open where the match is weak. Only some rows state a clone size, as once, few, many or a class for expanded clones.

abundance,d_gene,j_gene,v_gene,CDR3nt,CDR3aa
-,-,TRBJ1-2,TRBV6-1,TGTGCCAGCAGTGAGGGGTTCAAGGGACTCTATGGCTACACCTTC,CASSEGFKGLYGYTF
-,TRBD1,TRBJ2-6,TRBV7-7,TGTGCCAGCAGCGAGGGGGCGCCAGAATATGGGGCCAACGTCCTGACTTTC,CASSEGAPEYGANVLTF
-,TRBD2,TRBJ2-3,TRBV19,TGTGCCAGTAGTATGTTCGGACTAGCGGGGGGCATCACAGATACGCAGTATTTT,CASSMFGLAGGITDTQYF
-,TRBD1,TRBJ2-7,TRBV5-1,TGCGCCAGCAGCTTGAGGCCAGGGGGCGACGAGCAGTACTTC,CASSLRPGGDEQYF
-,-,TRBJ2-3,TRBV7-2,TGTGCCAGCAGCTTAGCGCCGGCGGAGACGTTCACAGATACGCAGTATTTT,CASSLAPAETFTDTQYF
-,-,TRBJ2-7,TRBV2,TGTGCCAGCACATCCCCCCTTCTCGAGATCTCCTACGAGCAGTACTTC,CASTSPLLEISYEQYF
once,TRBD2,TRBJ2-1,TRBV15,TGTGCCACCAGCAGAGATAAGGCCCCTGGATTCCCTATATGGGGGGGTGAGCAGTTCTTC,CATSRDKAPGFPIWGGEQFF
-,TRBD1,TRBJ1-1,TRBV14,TGTGCCAGCAGCCGACAGGGGAGCACTGAAGCTTTCTTT,CASSRQGSTEAFF
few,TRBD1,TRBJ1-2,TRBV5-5,TGTGCCAGCAGCTCATTGACAGGGCAGGATGGCTACACCTTC,CASSSLTGQDGYTF
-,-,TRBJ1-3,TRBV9,TGTGCCAGCAGCCTTATGACAGGCCCAAGCTCTGGAAACACCATATATTTT,CASSLMTGPSSGNTIYF
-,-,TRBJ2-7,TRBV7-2,TGTGCCAGCAGCCCCCCCAGATTCGGAGGGGTCTCCTACGAGCAGTACTTC,CASSPPRFGGVSYEQYF
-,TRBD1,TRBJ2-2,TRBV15,TGTGCCACCAGCACTACAGGGGGCTTACACACCGGGGAGCTGTTTTTT,CATSTTGGLHTGELFF
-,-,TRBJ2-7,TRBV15,TGTGCCACCAGCAGAGGAGCAGCGGGCCTTACCTACGAGCAGTACTTC,CATSRGAAGLTYEQYF
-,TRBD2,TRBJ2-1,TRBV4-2,TGTGCCAGCAGCCAAGGGGCGGGGGGGCTCTACAATGAGCAGTTCTTC,CASSQGAGGLYNEQFF
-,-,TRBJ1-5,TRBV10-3,TGTGCCATCAGTGAATTATTGAGCAATCAGCCCCAGCATTTT,CAISELLSNQPQHF
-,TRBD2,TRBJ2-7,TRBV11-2,TGTGCCAGCGCTATAGCGGGAAGGTACGAGCAGTACTTC,CASAIAGRYEQYF
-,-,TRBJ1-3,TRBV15,TGTGCCACCAGCAGCGACACCAGCTCTGGAAACACCATATATTTT,CATSSDTSSGNTIYF
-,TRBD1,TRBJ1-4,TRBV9,TGTGCCAGCAGCGCCTCGCCCCCCGGGACAGGGGATGAAAAACTGTTTTTT,CASSASPPGTGDEKLFF
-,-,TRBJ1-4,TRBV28,TGTGCCAGCAGTTTAGTGGGAGCTAATAATGAAAAACTGTTTTTT,CASSLVGANNEKLFF
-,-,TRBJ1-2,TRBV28,TGTGCCAGCAGCGACCTCGCAGCCGGGAGGTATGGCTACACCTTC,CASSDLAAGRYGYTF
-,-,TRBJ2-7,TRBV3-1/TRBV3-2,TGTGCCAGCAGCCAAGAGCCCAGTCCCTACGAGCAGTACTTC,CASSQEPSPYEQYF
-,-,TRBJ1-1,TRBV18,TGTGCCAGCTCGACTCAGGGGCAGGGCACTGAAGCTTTCTTT,CASSTQGQGTEAFF
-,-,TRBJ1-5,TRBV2,TGTGCCAGCAGTCTCAATCAGCCCCAGCATTTT,CASSLNQPQHF
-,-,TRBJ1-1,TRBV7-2,TGTGCCAGCAGCTTCAGGGGTAGGGACACTGAAGCTTTCTTT,CASSFRGRDTEAFF
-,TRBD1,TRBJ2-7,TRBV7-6,TGTGCCAGCAGCTCGAAAACCGGGACAGGGAATACCTACGAGCAGTACTTC,CASSSKTGTGNTYEQYF
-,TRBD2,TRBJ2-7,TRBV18,TGTGCCAGCTCACCGCTACTAGCGGGAGCCTGGGAGCAGTACTTC,CASSPLLAGAWEQYF
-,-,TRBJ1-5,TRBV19,TGTGCCAGTAGTGTAAACAGGGTTCGCAATCAGCCCCAGCATTTT,CASSVNRVRNQPQHF
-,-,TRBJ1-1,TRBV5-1,TGCGCCAGCGGACAGTCCATGAACACTGAAGCTTTCTTT,CASGQSMNTEAFF
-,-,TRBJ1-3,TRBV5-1,TGCGCCAGCGCCCCTGACAGGCCCTCTGGAAACACCATATATTTT,CASAPDRPSGNTIYF
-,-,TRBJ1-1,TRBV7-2,TGTGCCAGCAGCTTACTGGTGGGGGGGATAGAAGCTTTCTTT,CASSLLVGGIEAFF
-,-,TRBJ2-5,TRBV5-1,TGCGCCAGCAGCATCCGTGAGACCCAGTACTTC,CASSIRETQYF
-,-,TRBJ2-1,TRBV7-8,TGTGCCAGCAGCTTAGCCCTAGTTGAGCAGTTCTTC,CASSLALVEQFF
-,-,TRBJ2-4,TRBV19,TGTGCCAGTAGTATCCCAGGGGCACTAGCCAAAAACATTCAGTACTTC,CASSIPGALAKNIQYF
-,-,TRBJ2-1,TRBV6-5,TGTGCCAGCAGCCCCACGGGTTCCTACAATGAGCAGTTCTTC,CASSPTGSYNEQFF
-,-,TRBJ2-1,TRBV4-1,TGCGCCAGCAGCCAACCTAGGAGGGGCTATGAGCAGTTCTTC,CASSQPRRGYEQFF